Each of the 13 T cell receptor beta chains below was sequenced from the same sample in a study of blood T cells in healthy people across ages. For the second PCR, which ran for about 6 to 11 cycles, a sample-barcoded 5' primer and a J-beta primer mix were used. TCRdb ran MiXCR on the 5' RACE reads and lists one entry per CDR3 protein. The table shows 1,300,000 or so distinct CDR3 sequences, with approximately 59% occurring only once. Input material: blood. These receptors were collected from a man aged 18 to 30 in good health.

The chain joins TRBV7-9 to TRBJ1-1, with D perhaps matching TRBD1 (6 bases). Trimming took off 2 bases at V and 6 bases at J, with 16 bases between the two ends. This CDR3 has 15 residues. Looked up from germline, CDR1 is SEHNR and CDR2 is FQNEAQ (reference sequence). The CDR3 nucleotides are TGTGCCAGCAGCTTAAGGCCAGGGGTCTACCCTGAAGCTTTCTTT. This gives the protein CASSLRPGVYPEAFF.

This chain uses TRBV29-1 with TRBJ1-2; TRBD1 aligns across 7 bases. In germline, CDR1 is SQVTM, CDR2 ANQGSEA. This CDR3 contains 12 residues. V lost 7 bases to trimming and J lost 2 bases; unmatched junction nucleotides: 4. The CDR3 DNA follows: TGCAGCGGTGGGACAGCCAACTATGGCTACACCTTC. It codes for CSGGTANYGYTF.

V is TRBV29-1 and J is TRBJ1-2, with D hard to call. The ends were cut back, 8 bases at V and 0 bases at J, with 13 bases in the middle. This CDR3 is 13 amino acids long. Germline V lookup: CDR1 SQVTM, CDR2 ANQGSEA. The CDR3 DNA is TGCAGCTTCTCCCCCCTAGCTAACTATGGCTACACCTTC. Encoded protein: CSFSPLANYGYTF. Full variable domain (rest looked up from reference TRBV29-1 and TRBJ1-2): SAVISQKPSRDICQRGTSLTIQCQVDSQVTMMFWYRQQPGQSLTLIATANQGSEATYESGFVIDKFPISRPNLTFSTLTVSNMSPEDSSIYLCSFSPLANYGYTFGSGTRLTVV.

The chain uses TRBV12-3 or TRBV12-4 and TRBJ2-7, with 9 nucleotides matching TRBD1. The CDR3 sequence is 13 residues long. The V gene end was trimmed by 7 bases and the J gene end by 5 bases; junction bases not matched to a gene: 6. The CDR3 nucleotides read TGTGCCAGCACAAGACAGGGGGAAAACGAGCAGTACTTC. Translation: CASTRQGENEQYF.

There are a few counts of this clonotype. V gene TRBV29-1 combines with J gene TRBJ2-7; 7 nucleotides match TRBD2. J gave up 1 base and V 3 bases, and 3 bases lay outside the gene matches. This CDR3 is built from 13 residues. Germline V gene sequence: CDR1 SQVTM, CDR2 ANQGSEA. The CDR3 sequence: CSVEGGESYEQYF. The CDR3 bases are TGCAGCGTTGAGGGGGGGGAATCCTACGAGCAGTACTTC.

The J gene is TRBJ1-3, the V gene TRBV4-1; a possible D gene is TRBD1 (6 bases). V lost 1 base and J lost 0, with 10 bases in between. In germline, CDR1 is MGHRA, CDR2 YSYEKL. This CDR3 has 16 amino acids. For the CDR3, the DNA is TGCGCCAGCAGCCAAGCGACAGGCTTCTCTGGAAACACCATATATTTT. It specifies CASSQATGFSGNTIYF.

This rearrangement joins TRBV6-1 to TRBJ1-2; D is possibly TRBD1 (6 bases). Germline lookup yields CDR1 MNHNS and CDR2 SASEGT. This CDR3 region has 13 residues. The germline V and J ends were trimmed by 9 bases and 4 bases, with 15 bases remaining between them. The CDR3 sequence: CASRGPPIYGYTF. CDR3 nucleotide sequence: TGTGCCAGTCGGGGGCCACCTATCTATGGCTACACCTTC.

The chain links TRBV2 to TRBJ2-4; perhaps D is TRBD1 or TRBD2 (5 bases each). V lost 8 bases and J 9 bases, leaving 5 bases between the germline ends. From germline, CDR1 is SNHLY and CDR2 FYNNEI. This CDR3 has 9 residues. DNA for the CDR3: TGTGCCAGCGGGGGCATTCAGTACTTC. This encodes CASGGIQYF.

The sample holds one count of this clonotype. This chain joins TRBV28 and TRBJ2-3; D gene unclear. CDR3 size: 16 residues. Germline lookup yields CDR1 MDHEN and CDR2 SYDVKM. The V end lost 5 bases, the J end lost 2 bases, and 17 bases lay between the germline ends. The CDR3 loop reads CASSPFNPAYTDTQYF. Written as DNA, the CDR3 is TGTGCCAGCAGTCCTTTTAATCCAGCCTACACAGATACGCAGTATTTT.

The chain couples TRBV5-1 to TRBJ2-4, with 13 bases that match TRBD2. The DNA end favors TRBJ2-7, so the J call may be wrong. Germline loops: CDR1 SGHRS, CDR2 YFSETQ. The CDR3 extends over 15 amino acids. The CDR3 coding sequence is TGCGCCAGCAGCGCAGGACTAGCGGGAGCTCTCGAGCAGTACTTC. It encodes CASSAGLAGALEQYF.

The chain links TRBV21-1 to TRBJ2-3; the listed D gene, TRBD2, was not tested against the DNA. TRBV21-1 is shown as a pseudogene. The CDR3 is made up of 19 amino acids. As DNA, the CDR3 is TGTGCCAGCAGCAAACCCCCTAGCCCCCGTAGCGGCAGCACAGATACGCAGTATTTT. Protein sequence: CASSKPPSPRSGSTDTQYF.

This chain links TRBV5-1 with TRBJ1-2; the match to TRBD1 covers 7 bases. V dropped 1 base and J dropped 10; count of bases not matched to a gene: 7. The germline CDR1 and CDR2 sequences are SGHRS and YFSETQ. The CDR3 has 13 residues. CDR3 residues: CASSLTTGYDYTF. Here the CDR3 DNA reads TGCGCCAGCAGCTTGACGACAGGGTACGACTACACCTTC.

The V call is TRBV6-2 or TRBV6-3, the J call TRBJ2-1; tentatively, D is TRBD1 (5 bases). Germline CDR1 reads MNHEY; CDR2 reads SVGEGT. The V and J ends lost 5 bases and 10 bases respectively, with 12 bases between them. The CDR3 length is 12 residues. For the CDR3, the DNA is TGTGCCAGCAGTCAGGGATCTCGGGAGCAGTTCTTC. Its protein product is CASSQGSREQFF.